Listed here are 17 T cell receptor beta chains from one sample, sequenced in a study of T cell repertoires in cytomegalovirus infection. TCRdb redid the calling of the reads with MiXCR, one entry per CDR3 protein. The table shows approximately 630,000 distinct CDR3 sequences, with 24% occurring only once. The sample taken for sequencing was CD8+ T cells from PBMCs. The receptors derive from a human donor in good health (CMV status not recorded). Some clones in this sample may be carry-over from other donors' samples.

This clonotype has a count of ten or more. The chain has TRBV27 and TRBJ1-2; D ambiguous. Germline V CDR1 and CDR2: MNHEY, SMNVEV (reference sequence). The V gene lost 6 bases and the J gene lost 8 bases, with 16 bases spanning the gap. The CDR3 is 13 amino acids. CDR3: CASSRRNGWGYTF. CDR3 coding DNA: TGTGCCAGCAGCCGACGGAACGGATGGGGCTACACCTTC.

This clonotype was detected only a few times. This sequence joins TRBV20-1 and TRBJ2-7; D is possibly TRBD1 or TRBD2 (5 bases each). Trimming cost V 0 bases and J 7 bases, with 16 bases left between them. The CDR3 sequence is 14 residues long. CDR1 and CDR2 from the germline V gene are DFQATT and SNEGSKA (reference sequence). The CDR3 loop is CSARDQRGAREQYF. CDR3 nucleotides: TGCAGTGCTAGAGATCAGAGAGGGGCGCGAGAGCAGTACTTC.

This chain joins TRBV29-1 and TRBJ1-2; D not certain. The germline V gene encodes CDR1 SQVTM and CDR2 ANQGSEA. CDR3 length: 11 residues. With 6 bases removed from V and 0 bases from J, the gap between germline ends came to 5 bases. This chain's CDR3 is CSVASNYGYTF. In nucleotides, the CDR3 is TGCAGCGTCGCCTCTAACTATGGCTACACCTTC.

V and J are TRBV12-3 or TRBV12-4 and TRBJ2-5; D is unresolved. V gave up 5 bases and J gave up 2 bases, with 15 bases separating them. The CDR3 covers 15 residues. The CDR3 here is CASSPYSSEQETQYF. CDR3 in DNA: TGTGCCAGCAGTCCATACAGCAGCGAACAAGAGACCCAGTACTTC.

This clonotype was counted ten times or more. This chain uses TRBV7-6 with TRBJ2-5; perhaps TRBD2 as D (5 bases). The V gene's germline CDR1 is SGHVS and CDR2 FNYEAQ. This CDR3 is 12 amino acids long. V gave up 7 bases and J gave up 3 bases, with 9 bases separating them. CDR3 protein: CASTGSEETQYF. In nucleotides, the CDR3 is TGTGCCAGCACGGGGTCTGAAGAGACCCAGTACTTC.

The table lists this clonotype with a few counts. This chain links TRBV4-1 with TRBJ2-2; TRBD1 matches 10 bases. V shed 8 bases and J 7 bases; nucleotides not matched to a gene: 7. The CDR3 consists of 14 residues. The germline V gene has CDR1 MGHRA and CDR2 YSYEKL. The CDR3 DNA sequence: TGCGCCAGCGGAGACAGGGGGCTTGGCGGGGAGCTGTTTTTT. It specifies CASGDRGLGGELFF.

This clonotype was observed a handful of times. The genes are TRBV14 and TRBJ2-3, with 10 bases matching TRBD2. CDR3 length: 20 residues. CDR1 and CDR2 (germline): SGHDN, FVKESK. Losses at the gene ends were 5 bases for V and 2 bases for J; bases not matched to a gene: 19. The CDR3 reads CASSGGLAGGLRLDTDTQYF. For the CDR3, the DNA is TGTGCCAGCAGCGGGGGATTAGCGGGGGGCCTACGCCTAGACACAGATACGCAGTATTTT.

The table lists this clonotype with many counts. The rearrangement links TRBV10-3 to TRBJ2-7; 8 bases align to TRBD2. Germline assignment: CDR1 ENHRY and CDR2 SYGVKD. The CDR3 is 15 residues long. Trimming removed 3 bases from V and 7 bases from J; junction bases left unmatched: 11. CDR3 DNA: TGTGCCATCAGTGATCCCGGGACTAGTGGCCTGGAGCAGTACTTC. This translates into CAISDPGTSGLEQYF.

The table lists this clonotype with many counts. This chain uses TRBV7-9 with TRBJ1-5; TRBD1 might be the D (5 bases). CDR1 SEHNR and CDR2 FQNEAQ come from the germline V gene (reference sequence). This CDR3 has 16 residues. Trimming cost V 1 base and J 3 bases, with 13 bases left between them. CDR3 in amino acids: CASSLGDALSNQPQHF. CDR3 sequence (DNA): TGTGCCAGCAGCTTAGGGGACGCACTTTCCAATCAGCCCCAGCATTTT.

The rearrangement links TRBV7-9 to TRBJ1-2; D remains ambiguous. Germline V gives CDR1 SEHNR, CDR2 FQNEAQ (reference sequence). This CDR3 contains 12 residues. The ends were cut back, 4 bases at V and 7 bases at J, with 10 bases in the middle. The CDR3 is CASSSHSAGYTF. In nucleotides, the CDR3 is TGTGCCAGCAGCTCCCACAGCGCTGGCTACACCTTC.

This clonotype was seen only a few times. The chain has TRBV20-1 and TRBJ2-3; D is unresolved. The V gene's germline CDR1 is DFQATT and CDR2 SNEGSKA (reference sequence). V was pared by 3 bases and J by 0 bases, with 10 bases between. The CDR3 is 14 residues long. CDR3 sequence (DNA): TGCAGTGCTAGGCTCGTTATAAGCACAGATACGCAGTATTTT. It encodes CSARLVISTDTQYF.

The chain is built from TRBV4-3 and TRBJ2-3; D remains ambiguous. The CDR3 runs to 16 residues. Trimming cost V 0 bases and J 4 bases, with 14 bases left between them. Germline V gives CDR1 LGHNA, CDR2 YSLEER. The CDR3 DNA follows: TGCGCCAGCAGCCAAGAAAGTCCCCCGGGCGCAGATACGCAGTATTTT. Amino acids: CASSQESPPGADTQYF.

The V call is TRBV7-9, the J call TRBJ2-5; D is perhaps TRBD2 (6 bases). The CDR3 has 16 amino acids. With 6 bases removed from V and 2 bases from J, the gap between germline ends came to 19 bases. CDR1 and CDR2 (germline): SEHNR, FQNEAQ (reference sequence). CDR3 nucleotides: TGTGCCAGCAGGGGTACGGGACTGCAATTTCAAGAGACCCAGTACTTC. The encoded protein is CASRGTGLQFQETQYF.

This clonotype was picked up a small number of times. The chain employs TRBV15 and TRBJ2-1; D is possibly TRBD1 (6 bases). The V gene's germline CDR1 is LNHNV and CDR2 YYDKDF (reference sequence). The V end lost 3 bases, the J end lost 4 bases, and 10 bases lay between the germline ends. This CDR3 is built from 14 residues. CDR3 sequence reads: CATSSRGGYNEQFF. DNA for the CDR3: TGTGCCACCAGCAGCAGGGGCGGATACAATGAGCAGTTCTTC.

The V call is TRBV4-3, the J call TRBJ2-1, with 13 bases that match TRBD2. The junction had 3 bases not matched to a gene; V was cut back by 0 bases and J by 7 bases. Germline CDR1 is LGHNA and CDR2 is YSLEER. The CDR3 has 16 amino acids. CDR3 residues: CASSQELAGGGNEQFF. The CDR3, as DNA: TGCGCCAGCAGCCAAGAACTAGCGGGGGGGGGTAATGAGCAGTTCTTC.

The V and J genes are TRBV2 and TRBJ2-7; 7 bases align to TRBD2. From germline, CDR1 is SNHLY and CDR2 FYNNEI. J gave up 2 bases and V 2 bases, and 6 bases lay outside the gene matches. This CDR3 is built from 15 residues. As DNA, the CDR3 is TGTGCCAGCAGTGAACGAGGACTAGGAGCCTACGAGCAGTACGTC. Its protein product is CASSERGLGAYEQYV.

The chain couples TRBV6-2 or TRBV6-3 to TRBJ2-1; TRBD1 is a possible D gene (5 bases). Germline V gene data show CDR1 as MNHEY and CDR2 as SVGEGT. The CDR3 totals 14 residues. Trimming left V 4 bases short and J 3 bases short, with 10 bases between. The CDR3 DNA reads TGTGCCAGCAGTTGGGCAGGGTACTACAATGAGCAGTTCTTC. This gives the protein CASSWAGYYNEQFF.